This TCR beta chain came from a study of T cell changes during pregnancy in multiple sclerosis. Only in-frame clones appear in the TCRdb table, and some are missing; sequencing was by immunoSEQ multiplex PCR. The sample consists of 58,000 or so clones, over 75% of them appearing once. Trimming at V came to 2 bases and at J to 4 bases, leaving 13 bases not matched to a gene. Per the germline V gene, CDR1 is MGHRA and CDR2 is YSYEKL. This CDR3 comprises 17 residues. This clone was observed a single time. The origin of this receptor is a female donor with multiple sclerosis, enrolled in a pregnancy study. Here the sequenced sample was peripheral blood, taken after pregnancy. This sequence joins TRBV4-1 and TRBJ2-5; 7 positions agree with TRBD2. CDR3 protein: CASSQKPPAGEGETQYF. Here the CDR3 DNA reads TGCGCCAGCAGCCAAAAGCCCCCGGCGGGGGAGGGAGAGACCCAGTACTTC.